This T cell receptor beta chain was observed in a study of beta chain features in type 1 diabetes. Study-wide context: Patients did not differ from healthy donors in age, gender or cell yield. Overall study findings and caveats: Patients' naive, central memory and regulatory TCRB repertoires appeared more alike than those of healthy donors.

CD4+ naive, central memory, regulatory and stem cell-like memory subsets were isolated by sorting on CD45RO/CCR7/CD25/CD127/CD95/CD27. J gave up 3 bases and V 2 bases, and 21 bases lay outside the gene matches. CDR3 length: 21 residues. CDR1 is MDHEN, CDR2 SYDVKM, per germline. Investigators reverse transcribed all isolated RNA, so they sequenced expressed TCRB transcripts. Sequencing of naive, central memory and regulatory T cell samples gave an average of approximately 3.8 million reads. Generated by immunoSEQ multiplex PCR, the TCRdb table keeps only in-frame clones and is missing some. The sample shows about 900,000 clones, 17% of them seen only once. This clone was found a few times. The antigen is not known.

The specimen sequenced was naive CD4+ T cells from blood. V usage is TRBV28 and J usage is TRBJ2-7; 11 bases match TRBD1. The TCR comes from a woman aged 18-29 years in good health. The chain's CDR3 is CASSLGPDRGRRRPRNYEQYF. Here the CDR3 DNA reads TGTGCCAGCAGTTTAGGACCGGACAGGGGGCGCAGACGCCCTCGGAACTACGAGCAGTACTTC.